The clone carrying this TCR beta chain was recorded at least ten times. Its antigen is currently unknown. These data come from a study of regulatory T cells in long-lasting Graves disease. Time point reported: newly diagnosed GD, antithyroid drugs for less than 3 months. From RNA extracted from PBMCs, the TCR library was made. Study outcomes and limitations: Favored usage of TRBV28, TRBJ1-2 and TRBJ2-5 was recorded in persistent disease. Persistent Graves' patients showed less TCR diversity than newly diagnosed ones. Sampling was limited to peripheral blood rather than thyroid tissue.

Through Arm-PCR of CDR3 regions and iRepertoire HTBI primers, TCR beta libraries were built. TCRdb called the multiplex PCR reads again in MiXCR, with one record for every CDR3 protein. There are about 420,000 distinct CDR3 sequences in the sample; about 15% occur only once, and approximately 22% lies in the top ten. Germline loops: CDR1 MNHEY, CDR2 SMNVEV (reference sequence). The CDR3 runs to 15 residues. Trimming left V 0 bases short and J 5 bases short, with 12 bases between. This same sample was also taken into another study, of T cells in Graves' hyperthyroidism and ophthalmopathy.

Specimen: peripheral blood mononuclear cells (PBMCs), collected at new diagnosis, from a patient treated with antithyroid drugs. The clonotype was recovered from a woman aged 18-29 years with Graves disease. The chain couples TRBV27 to TRBJ2-3; D possibly corresponds to TRBD2 (6 bases). CDR3 nucleotides: TGTGCCAGCAGTTTATCGGGAAAGGGAGGAGATACGCAGTATTTT. Translated, it gives CASSLSGKGGDTQYF.